Listed below are T cell receptor beta chains from one sample, sequenced in a study of technical replicates of blood from a few donors. Clones were sequenced by immunoSEQ multiplex PCR, and TCRdb holds only the in-frame ones, with some missing. The table includes approximately 99,000 clones, about 96% detected once. Sequencing was performed on T cells isolated from PBMCs. These receptors were taken from a human donor in good health. CDR3s include the opening cysteine and the closing phenylalanine or tryptophan. The D gene is left open where the match is weak. A clone size is listed for some rows: how often the clone was seen (once, few, many), or a class if it is expanded.

J gene | D gene | clone size | V gene | CDR3 protein | CDR3 DNA
TRBJ2-1 | - | - | TRBV29-1 | CSVWKTDRSYNEQFF | TGCAGCGTTTGGAAGACAGACCGCTCCTACAATGAGCAGTTCTTC
TRBJ1-4 | - | - | TRBV10-2 | CASGGGGGRNEKLFF | TGCGCCAGCGGCGGTGGCGGGGGTCGTAATGAAAAACTGTTTTTT
TRBJ2-3 | - | - | TRBV11-2 | CASSPTGTDTQYF | TGTGCCAGCAGCCCAACAGGCACAGATACGCAGTATTTT
TRBJ2-7 | - | - | TRBV5-8 | CASSRQISSYEQYF | TGTGCCAGCAGTAGACAAATCAGCTCCTACGAGCAGTACTTC
TRBJ1-2 | - | - | TRBV6-5 | CATYTPGPNYGYTF | TGTGCCACCTATACGCCCGGTCCTAACTATGGCTACACCTTC
TRBJ1-2 | - | - | TRBV7-5 | CVRSLRGQAPNYGYTF | TGTGTCAGAAGCTTACGAGGGCAGGCCCCTAACTATGGCTACACCTTC
TRBJ2-4 | TRBD1 | - | TRBV28 | CASSVPGQAKNIQYF | TGTGCCAGCAGTGTTCCTGGACAGGCGAAAAACATTCAGTACTTC
TRBJ2-1 | - | once | TRBV9 | CASSVDLRYYNEQFF | TGTGCCAGCAGCGTAGATTTGCGGTATTACAATGAGCAGTTCTTC
TRBJ2-3 | - | - | TRBV2 | CASTTNSDTQYF | TGTGCCAGCACGACTAACTCAGATACGCAGTATTTT
TRBJ1-5 | - | - | TRBV30 | CAWSVKGLSNQPQHF | TGTGCCTGGAGTGTGAAGGGGCTAAGCAATCAGCCCCAGCATTTT
TRBJ2-7 | TRBD1 | - | TRBV2 | CASSEGTGVYEQYF | TGTGCCAGCAGTGAGGGGACAGGGGTCTACGAGCAGTACTTC
TRBJ2-3 | TRBD2 | - | TRBV27 | CASSPTSGRPDTQYF | TGTGCCAGCAGCCCCACTAGCGGGAGGCCAGATACGCAGTATTTT
TRBJ2-7 | - | - | TRBV6-5 | CASTTTGESYEQYF | TGTGCCAGCACCACGACAGGCGAATCCTACGAGCAGTACTTC
TRBJ2-1 | - | - | TRBV4-1 | CASSLLDRSPSYNEQFF | TGCGCCAGCAGCCTTCTAGATAGGAGCCCCTCCTACAATGAGCAGTTCTTC
TRBJ2-1 | TRBD2 | - | TRBV19 | CASSPLAGDNEQFF | TGTGCCAGTAGTCCACTAGCGGGAGATAATGAGCAGTTCTTC
TRBJ2-1 | TRBD2 | - | TRBV28 | CASIAGVGNEQFF | TGTGCCAGCATAGCGGGAGTGGGGAATGAGCAGTTCTTC
TRBJ2-1 | TRBD2 | - | TRBV9 | CASSVVREGYNEQFF | TGTGCCAGCAGCGTAGTACGGGAGGGATACAATGAGCAGTTCTTC
TRBJ1-2 | TRBD1 | - | TRBV27 | CASSYGTDYGYTF | TGTGCCAGCAGTTATGGGACAGACTATGGCTACACCTTC
TRBJ2-5 | TRBD2 | - | TRBV6-6 | CASSPGLAGAETQYF | TGTGCCAGCAGCCCAGGACTAGCGGGAGCAGAGACCCAGTACTTC
TRBJ2-1 | TRBD2 | - | TRBV7-3 | CASSQTPGTSFIF | TGTGCCAGCAGCCAAACGCCCGGGACTAGTTTTATCTTC
TRBJ2-7 | - | - | TRBV7-2 | CASSLSQGLYEQYF | TGTGCCAGCAGCTTAAGCCAGGGGCTTTACGAGCAGTACTTC
TRBJ2-7 | TRBD2 | - | TRBV10-3 | CASIAGGRSNEQYF | TGTGCCAGCATAGCGGGAGGGAGATCTAACGAGCAGTACTTC
TRBJ2-1 | TRBD2 | - | TRBV15 | CATSTRTSGRGNEQFF | TGTGCCACCAGCACCCGGACTAGCGGGAGGGGTAATGAGCAGTTCTTC